These 9 T cell receptor beta chains were all obtained from the same sample, sequenced in a study of OX40 agonist ivuxolimab in advanced cancers. Assay: immunoSEQ multiplex PCR; the TCRdb copy retains only in-frame clones and omits some. The sample includes some 90,000 clones, 91% of them seen just once. This specimen consisted of CD4+ or CD8+ T cells sorted from blood, obtained in a trial of the OX40 agonist ivuxolimab. These receptors were taken from an adult with an advanced solid tumor such as melanoma, head and neck, liver or kidney cancer.

The V and J genes are TRBV4-1 and TRBJ1-2; D ambiguous. CDR1 and CDR2 (germline): MGHRA, YSYEKL. The CDR3 length is 15 residues. V shed 2 bases and J shed 3 bases, with 13 bases lying between them. The CDR3 loop is CASSQSRILHYGYTF. The DNA of the CDR3 is TGCGCCAGCAGCCAATCTCGGATCCTTCACTATGGCTACACCTTC.

This chain uses TRBV7-9 with TRBJ2-5, with D hard to call. Germline V CDR1 and CDR2: SEHNR, FQNEAQ (reference sequence). V shed 4 bases and J shed 5 bases, with 17 bases lying between them. This CDR3 comprises 15 residues. The CDR3 loop is CASSSRLGGDETQYF. Here the CDR3 DNA reads TGTGCCAGCAGCTCTCGACTCGGTGGGGATGAGACCCAGTACTTC.

J is TRBJ2-5 and V is TRBV2; maybe TRBD2 (5 bases). Trimming took off 5 bases at V and 7 bases at J, with 8 bases between the two ends. Germline lookup yields CDR1 SNHLY and CDR2 FYNNEI. The CDR3 loop spans 11 amino acids. The CDR3 sequence is CASSPSGTQYF. Written as DNA, the CDR3 is TGTGCCAGCAGTCCCAGCGGGACCCAGTACTTC.

V usage is TRBV5-4 and J usage is TRBJ2-5; D remains ambiguous. Germline V lookup: CDR1 SGHNT, CDR2 YYREEE (reference sequence). The V end lost 4 bases, the J end lost 5 bases, and 15 bases lay between the germline ends. The CDR3 length is 14 residues. CDR3 bases: TGTGCCAGCAGCACCGACACACTCAGGGAGACCCAGTACTTC. Its translation: CASSTDTLRETQYF.

This chain connects TRBV28 to TRBJ2-7, with 7 bases aligning to TRBD1. Germline V gene lookup returns CDR1 MDHEN and CDR2 SYDVKM. This CDR3 comprises 14 residues. The trim removed 5 bases at V and 2 bases at J, leaving 6 bases unmatched. The CDR3 reads CASSPLDRTYEQYF. The CDR3 DNA follows: TGTGCCAGCAGTCCGCTGGACAGGACCTACGAGCAGTACTTC.

The genes are TRBV6-6 and TRBJ1-1, with 7 bases identical to TRBD1. V was clipped by 7 bases and J by 11 bases; unmatched bases: 16. Germline CDR1 MNHNY, CDR2 SVGAGI (reference sequence). CDR3 length: 14 residues. The CDR3 DNA reads TGTGCCAGCAAGGACATGGACAGGACCCCAAGGGCTTTCTTT. It specifies CASKDMDRTPRAFF.

This chain uses TRBV19 with TRBJ1-2, with D possibly being TRBD1 (5 bases). V dropped 0 bases and J dropped 5 bases, with 10 bases sitting between them. The germline gives CDR1 LNHDA, CDR2 SQIVND (reference sequence). This CDR3 contains 14 residues. The CDR3 sequence: CASSIDLAGYGYTF. The CDR3 DNA reads TGTGCCAGTAGTATAGATCTGGCAGGGTATGGCTACACCTTC.

This clone was observed a single time. This chain's CDR3 is CASSFKGSSYEQYF. In DNA form, the CDR3 reads TGTGCCAGCAGTTTTAAAGGCAGCTCCTACGAGCAGTACTTC. This chain connects TRBV28 to TRBJ2-7; D unclear. Trimming shortened V by 3 bases and J by 0 bases, and 9 bases separated the two germline ends. The CDR3 totals 14 residues. Looked up from germline, CDR1 is MDHEN and CDR2 is SYDVKM.

The chain employs TRBV18 and TRBJ1-2; D gene uncertain. The V end was cut by 0 bases, the J end by 5 bases, with 10 bases between. Germline V gives CDR1 KGHSH, CDR2 LQKENI. This CDR3 is built from 14 residues. CDR3 DNA sequence: TGTGCCAGCTCACCACCGGGCTCCGGGTATGGCTACACCTTC. Protein sequence: CASSPPGSGYGYTF.